This T cell receptor beta chain emerged from a study of control samples from healthy donors and cancer patients. Assay: immunoSEQ multiplex PCR; the TCRdb copy retains only in-frame clones and omits some. Here the sample spans more than 95,000 clones, around nine tenths being singletons. Unmatched junction bases numbered 3, after V lost 2 bases and J lost 7 bases. Germline V CDR1 and CDR2: SNHLY, FYNNEI. This CDR3 comprises 14 residues. The sequencing sample was made of blood. The origin of this receptor is a woman in her 70s in good health. The V call is TRBV2, the J call TRBJ1-5; 9 bases align to TRBD1. Here the CDR3 reads CASSEWTGEQPQHF. The CDR3, as DNA: TGTGCCAGCAGTGAATGGACAGGGGAGCAGCCCCAGCATTTT.